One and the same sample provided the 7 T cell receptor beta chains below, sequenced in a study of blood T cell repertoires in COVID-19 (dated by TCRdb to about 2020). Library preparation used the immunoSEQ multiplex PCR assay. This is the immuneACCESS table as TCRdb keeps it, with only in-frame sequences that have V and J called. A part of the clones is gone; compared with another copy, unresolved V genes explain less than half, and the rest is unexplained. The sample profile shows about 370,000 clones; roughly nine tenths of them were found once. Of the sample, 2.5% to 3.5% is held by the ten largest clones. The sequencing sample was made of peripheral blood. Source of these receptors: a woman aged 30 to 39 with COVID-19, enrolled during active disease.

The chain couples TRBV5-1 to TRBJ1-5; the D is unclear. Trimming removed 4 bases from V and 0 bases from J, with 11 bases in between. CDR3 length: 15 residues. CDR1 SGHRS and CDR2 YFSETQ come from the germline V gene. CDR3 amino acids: CASSLLGYSNQPQHF. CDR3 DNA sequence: TGCGCCAGCAGCCTGCTGGGCTATAGCAATCAGCCCCAGCATTTT.

CDR3 in amino acids: CASRTSGQETQYF. In DNA form, the CDR3 reads TGTGCCAGTAGGACTAGCGGCCAAGAGACCCAGTACTTC. The chain joins TRBV19 to TRBJ2-5, with 9 bases that match TRBD2. The CDR3 covers 13 residues. J lost 1 base, V lost 6 bases, and 0 bases had no gene match. Per germline, CDR1 LNHDA and CDR2 SQIVND (reference sequence). Complete variable domain (other parts from reference TRBV19 and TRBJ2-5): DGGITQSPKYLFRKEGQNVTLSCEQNLNHDAMYWYRQDPGQGLRLIYYSQIVNDFQKGDIAEGYSVSREKKESFPLTVTSAQKNPTAFYLCASRTSGQETQYFGPGTRLLVL.

CDR3 in DNA: TGTGCCAGCAGTTACAGGGACACCTACGAGCAGTACTTC. Amino acids: CASSYRDTYEQYF. The chain uses TRBV27 and TRBJ2-7; the D gene is possibly TRBD1 (6 bases). The CDR3 is 13 amino acids. Trimming cost V 4 bases and J 2 bases, with 9 bases left between them. CDR1 MNHEY and CDR2 SMNVEV come from the germline V gene (reference sequence).

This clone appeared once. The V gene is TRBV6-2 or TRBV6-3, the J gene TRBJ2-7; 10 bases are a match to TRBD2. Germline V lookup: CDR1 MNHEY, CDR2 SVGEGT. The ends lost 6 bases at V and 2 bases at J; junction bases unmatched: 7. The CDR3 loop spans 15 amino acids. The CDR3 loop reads CASSLGLAVPYEQYV. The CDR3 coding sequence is TGTGCCAGCAGCCTTGGACTAGCGGTCCCCTACGAGCAGTACGTC.

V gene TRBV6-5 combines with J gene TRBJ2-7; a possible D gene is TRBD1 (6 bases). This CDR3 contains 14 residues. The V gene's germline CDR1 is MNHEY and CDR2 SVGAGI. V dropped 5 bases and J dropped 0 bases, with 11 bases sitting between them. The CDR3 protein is CASSPQGSSYEQYF. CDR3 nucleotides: TGTGCCAGCAGTCCTCAGGGGAGCTCCTACGAGCAGTACTTC.

The CDR3 DNA follows: TGTGCCAGCAGGTCCGGGAGGGGACAGGGGGCTGATCGGGAGCAGTACGTC. Its translation: CASRSGRGQGADREQYV. This chain uses TRBV21-1 with TRBJ2-7; the D call TRBD1 from the table was never checked on the DNA. TRBV21-1 is tagged as a pseudogene. This CDR3 region has 17 residues.

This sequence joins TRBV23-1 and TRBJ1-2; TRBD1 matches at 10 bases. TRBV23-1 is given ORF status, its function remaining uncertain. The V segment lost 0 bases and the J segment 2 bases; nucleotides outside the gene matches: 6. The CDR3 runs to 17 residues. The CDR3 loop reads CASSQSLEGQGNYGYTF. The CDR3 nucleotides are TGCGCCAGCAGTCAATCTTTAGAGGGACAGGGGAACTATGGCTACACCTTC.